The subject of this entry is one T cell receptor beta chain. There is no known antigen for this receptor. Per-base quality was not reported, and no clone a single base away is much larger than it. The germline V gene provides CDR1 KGHDR and CDR2 SFDVKD. The CDR3 has 15 amino acids, counting the end cysteine and phenylalanine. The sequence is cut down to CDR3 DNA, 45 bases in frame from base 1. Compared with germline, V lacks 2 bases and J lacks 6 bases; bases without a gene match: 4. This sample was taken from a study of blood T cells in healthy people across ages (dated by TCRdb to 2014 to 2015). About the study as a whole: In model experiments, roughly one uniquely barcoded TCR beta cDNA molecule per two T cells was captured by template switching. Using deep sequencing normalized with unique cDNA molecular identifiers, the study measured how TCR beta repertoire diversity changes with age. Donors were grouped into four age groups: young (average roughly 16 years), middle-aged (approximately 41), aged (around 60) and long-lived (approximately 82). To avoid experimental bias, donors of different ages were spread randomly across the sequencing lanes. Using the same blood draw, the study looked at two additional independent replicas of 1 million unique cDNA reads for two donors, one aged 18 to 30 and the other aged 80 or older.

What the work shows at the level of the full study, not this receptor alone: Estimates of total diversity based on one million sequenced T cells were considered lower bounds and underestimates. The percentage of naive T cells measured by flow cytometry correlated strongly with observed TCR beta diversity. Donor CMV infection status was unknown, potentially confounding age-related changes in expanded clonotypes. Compared with the aged group, the long-lived group had more naive CD4+ T cells, fewer expanded clones and increased TCR diversity, a pattern suggesting age selection. Because profiling used bulk unsorted PBMCs, naive and antigen-experienced compartments could not be compared conclusively. As age increased, observed TCR beta diversity per million T cells dropped in a roughly linear way, and a significant reduction was already evident by age 40.

The approximately 40 donors, aged about 6 to 95 years, were systemically healthy Caucasian individuals from Russia. Approximately 11 milliliters of peripheral blood were drawn from each donor into EDTA-treated Vacutainer tubes. Ficoll-Paque density-gradient centrifugation was used to isolate PBMCs, with at least 7 million per sample. Trizol reagent was used to extract total RNA from PBMCs, with at least 5 micrograms per sample. For every donor, an aliquot of PBMCs went through flow cytometry to measure the percentages of naive CD45RAhigh/CD27high T cells. The library was prepared using 5' RACE. TCRdb names Illumina HiSeq 2500 as the instrument used. A second PCR of about 7 to 12 cycles was performed with a sample-barcoded 5' primer and a J-beta primer mix. A unique molecular identifier was introduced onto each TCR beta cDNA molecule by a template-switch 5' adaptor carrying 12 random nucleotides. At least 2.5 million CDR3-containing paired-end reads were obtained from each sample. The Mint cDNA synthesis kit, primed by a TRBC-specific oligonucleotide, was used to synthesize first-strand cDNA from all RNA. After uracil-DNA glycosylase treatment, a first 18-cycle PCR used universal primers M1SS and BC2_uni_R on all cDNA. As for the authors' bioinformatics: Each sample was normalized by randomly selecting 1 million high-quality reads, each carrying a distinct molecular identifier. Instead of being binned into consensus sequences, reads with shared molecular identifiers were discarded. MiTCR, set to a Q25 quality threshold and the strictest error-elimination algorithm, was used for CDR3 identification, clonotype clustering and error correction. A nonparametric unseen species model using Euler transformation provided a lower-bound estimate of total TCR beta diversity. TCRdb reanalyzed the raw reads on its own, using fastp at Q25 for trimming and MiXCR for clone calling, and kept in-frame beta chains. Here each entry gathers all rows of one CDR3 protein and keeps the most common genes and DNA. The V and J calls here are based on TCRdb, not the publication. The sample table lists about 1.8 million distinct CDR3 sequences, less than 50% of them with a count of one. Approximately 2% of the sample is held by the ten biggest clonotypes.

The sequenced sample consisted of blood. The chain links TRBV24-1 with TRBJ2-1; TRBD1 agrees with 9 junctional bases. The source of this sequence is a woman in her 40s in good health. The DNA sequence follows: TGTGCCACCAGTGATTGGGGGACAGGGCGCAATGAGCAGTTCTTC. Translation gives CATSDWGTGRNEQFF.